Listed here is a single T cell receptor beta chain. Its antigen remains unidentified. At one end, the junction sequence differs from germline, possibly due to a read error. Researchers collected ten milliliters of peripheral blood from every single donor. The data were taken from a study of blood T cells in healthy people across ages. A second roughly 6 to 11 cycle PCR used barcoded and J-beta primers. No fewer than 3 million CDR3-containing paired-end reads came from each sample. TCRdb redid the calling of the 5' RACE reads with MiXCR, one entry per CDR3 protein. The repertoire consists of almost 1 million distinct CDR3 sequences, with just over 50% occurring once and the leading ten covering around 21%. Points from the study as a whole: As age increased, TCR beta diversity per million T cells fell in a roughly linear fashion. Unsorted PBMC input precluded a conclusive naive versus antigen-experienced comparison.

The CDR3 runs to 16 residues. Germline V gives CDR1 SGHVS, CDR2 FQNEAQ. The genes are TRBV7-8 and TRBJ2-3; 10 bases are a match to TRBD2. The TCR originated in a woman aged 60-70 years in good health. The sequencing sample was made of blood. The CDR3 loop is CASSGGLAVSTVTQYF. DNA of the CDR3: TGTGCCAGCAGCGGAGGACTAGCGGTGAGCACAGTTACGCAGTATTTT.